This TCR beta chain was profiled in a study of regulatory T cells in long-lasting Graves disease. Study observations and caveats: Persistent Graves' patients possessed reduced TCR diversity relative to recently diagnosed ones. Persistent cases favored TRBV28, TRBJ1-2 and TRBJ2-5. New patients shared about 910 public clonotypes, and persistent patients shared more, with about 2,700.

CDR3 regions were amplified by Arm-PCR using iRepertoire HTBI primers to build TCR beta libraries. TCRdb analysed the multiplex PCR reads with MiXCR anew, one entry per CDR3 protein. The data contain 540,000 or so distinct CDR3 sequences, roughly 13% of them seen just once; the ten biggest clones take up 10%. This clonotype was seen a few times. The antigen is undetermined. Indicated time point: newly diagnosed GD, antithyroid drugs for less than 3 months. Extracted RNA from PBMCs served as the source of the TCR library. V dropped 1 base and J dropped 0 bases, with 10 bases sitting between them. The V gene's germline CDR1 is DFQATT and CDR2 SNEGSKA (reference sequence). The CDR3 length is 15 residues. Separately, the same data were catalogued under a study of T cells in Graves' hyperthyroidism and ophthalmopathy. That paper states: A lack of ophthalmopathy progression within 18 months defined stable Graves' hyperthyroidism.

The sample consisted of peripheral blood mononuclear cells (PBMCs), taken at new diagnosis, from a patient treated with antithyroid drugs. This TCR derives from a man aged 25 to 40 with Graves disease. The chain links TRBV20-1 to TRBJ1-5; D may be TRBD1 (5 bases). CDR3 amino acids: CSARGSGYSNQPQHF. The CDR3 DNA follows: TGCAGTGCTAGAGGGTCAGGGTATAGCAATCAGCCCCAGCATTTT.